Below are 27 T cell receptor beta chains sequenced from a single sample in a study of cytomegalovirus exposure and HLA in healthy donors. The PCR ran on 60 Vbeta and 13 Jbeta primers. The repertoire was sequenced with immunoSEQ multiplex PCR; TCRdb's copy has only in-frame clones and lacks some. The sample includes approximately 170,000 clones, approximately 80% of them seen just once. What was sequenced was PBMCs. The receptors shown here come from a boy aged 2-9 years in good health and CMV-seronegative.

The rearrangement uses TRBV30 and TRBJ1-1, with TRBD1 as a possible D gene (6 bases). The CDR3 length is 13 residues. Germline V gene data show CDR1 as GTSNPN and CDR2 as SVGIG (reference sequence). V lost 2 bases and J lost 8, with 15 bases in between. The CDR3 DNA sequence: TGTGCCTGGAGTTTGGGGGCTGGCAGAGAAGCTTTCTTT. Translating it yields CAWSLGAGREAFF. Variable domain in full (rest from reference TRBV30 and TRBJ1-1): SQTIHQWPATLVQPVGSPLSLECTVEGTSNPNLYWYRQAAGRGLQLLFYSVGIGQISSEVPQNLSASRPQDRQFILSSKKLLLSDSGFYLCAWSLGAGREAFFGQGTRLTVV.

V and J are TRBV7-9 and TRBJ2-1; TRBD1 might be the D (5 bases). There are 13 residues in the CDR3. V was clipped by 0 bases and J by 7 bases, with 7 bases between them. Germline V gene data show CDR1 as SEHNR and CDR2 as FQNEAQ (reference sequence). The CDR3: CASSLASGNEQFF. CDR3 DNA sequence: TGTGCCAGCAGCTTAGCGTCAGGGAATGAGCAGTTCTTC.

The chain combines TRBV6-5 with TRBJ1-1; D unresolved. Germline-derived CDR1 and CDR2 are MNHEY and SVGAGI. Trimming shortened V by 5 bases and J by 5 bases, and 9 bases separated the two germline ends. CDR3 length: 12 residues. The CDR3 nucleotides read TGTGCCAGCAGTAACGCGAGGACTGAAGCTTTCTTT. Its protein is CASSNARTEAFF.

The chain has TRBV5-6 and TRBJ2-3, with TRBD2 as a possible D gene (6 bases). Germline lookup yields CDR1 SGHDT and CDR2 YYEEEE. V lost 4 bases and J 1 base, leaving 13 bases between the germline ends. This CDR3 has 15 amino acids. CDR3 bases: TGTGCCAGCAGCCCCGGGAGTAGGGGCACAGATACGCAGTATTTT. Encoded protein: CASSPGSRGTDTQYF.

V and J are TRBV2 and TRBJ2-7; D is possibly TRBD1 (6 bases). The V gene's germline CDR1 is SNHLY and CDR2 FYNNEI. The CDR3 runs to 15 residues. Between the trimmed V and J ends, which lost 3 bases and 6 bases, there was a span of 18 bases. CDR3 residues: CASSETAGVLAEQYV. As DNA, the CDR3 is TGTGCCAGCAGTGAGACGGCAGGGGTATTGGCCGAGCAGTACGTC.

This clone appeared a few times. The V gene is TRBV7-2, the J gene TRBJ1-6; D is unresolved. Trimming shortened V by 4 bases and J by 3 bases, and 10 bases separated the two germline ends. The CDR3 contains 15 residues. Germline values: CDR1 SGHTA, CDR2 FQGNSA. This chain's CDR3 is CASSSSGNYNSPLHF. The CDR3 DNA reads TGTGCCAGCAGCTCCTCAGGAAACTATAATTCACCCCTCCACTTT.

The CDR3 region has the DNA TGTGCCAGTAGTATCCCTAGCGGGGGGTCGACCCGGAGCACAGATACGCAGTATTTT. This sequence encodes CASSIPSGGSTRSTDTQYF. V and J are TRBV19 and TRBJ2-3; TRBD2 matches 11 bases. This CDR3 spans 19 amino acids. CDR1 and CDR2 from the germline V gene are LNHDA and SQIVND (reference sequence). Unmatched junction bases numbered 11, after V lost 3 bases and J lost 0 bases.

The gene calls are TRBV7-6 and TRBJ2-7; 11 bases line up with TRBD1. V shed 5 bases, J shed 0 bases, and the junction held 3 bases outside the gene matches. CDR1 and CDR2 from the germline V gene are SGHVS and FNYEAQ. CDR3 length equals 15 residues. CDR3 nucleotide sequence: TGTGCCAGCAGCGCTGGGACAGGGGGCTCCTACGAGCAGTACTTC. Protein sequence: CASSAGTGGSYEQYF.

This clone was counted only a few times. The rearrangement uses TRBV7-9 and TRBJ1-4; TRBD1 matches 7 bases. Germline V gene data show CDR1 as SEHNR and CDR2 as FQNEAQ (reference sequence). V was pared by 8 bases and J by 5 bases, with 11 bases of the junction left unmatched. There are 15 residues in the CDR3. This chain's CDR3 is CASELSQGKNEKLFF. CDR3 nucleotide sequence: TGTGCCAGCGAATTGTCACAGGGGAAGAATGAAAAACTGTTTTTT.

The chain uses TRBV15 and TRBJ2-7; 10 nucleotides line up with TRBD1. This CDR3 region has 20 residues. Germline V lookup: CDR1 LNHNV, CDR2 YYDKDF (reference sequence). Trimming cost V 5 bases and J 7 bases; bases outside gene matches: 26. The CDR3 is CATSGIGELGRQGARYEQYF. CDR3 nucleotides: TGTGCCACCAGCGGGATCGGGGAGCTGGGGAGACAGGGGGCGCGATATGAGCAGTACTTC.

This clone was seen a handful of times. The chain employs TRBV9 and TRBJ2-7; 9 bases match TRBD2. Germline CDR1 is SGDLS and CDR2 is YYNGEE. This CDR3 has 15 amino acids. This CDR3 reads CASSVGGGASDEQYV. The DNA for the CDR3 is TGTGCCAGCAGCGTAGGCGGGGGGGCCTCCGACGAGCAGTACGTC.

The CDR3: CAISESENPYEQYF. CDR3 bases: TGTGCCATCAGTGAGTCGGAGAACCCCTACGAGCAGTACTTC. The V call is TRBV10-3, the J call TRBJ2-7; unclear D gene. V gave up 0 bases and J gave up 2 bases, with 8 bases separating them. The CDR3 length is 14 residues. Looked up from germline, CDR1 is ENHRY and CDR2 is SYGVKD.

This rearrangement joins TRBV5-1 to TRBJ2-2, with 9 bases lining up with TRBD2. CDR1 and CDR2 from the germline V gene are SGHRS and YFSETQ. Unmatched junction bases numbered 9, after V lost 4 bases and J lost 5 bases. This CDR3 has 16 amino acids. In DNA, the CDR3 is TGCGCCAGCAGCGGAAATAGCGGGAGTGCTACCGGGGAGCTGTTTTTT. It codes for CASSGNSGSATGELFF.

The rearrangement uses TRBV30 and TRBJ2-5; 10 nucleotides line up with TRBD2. The V gene end was trimmed by 0 bases and the J gene end by 5 bases; junction bases not matched to a gene: 3. Germline V gene data show CDR1 as GTSNPN and CDR2 as SVGIG (reference sequence). The CDR3 extends over 14 amino acids. DNA of the CDR3: TGTGCCTGGAGTGTATTTAGCGGGAGGGAGACCCAGTACTTC. Amino acid sequence: CAWSVFSGRETQYF.

CDR3 DNA sequence: TGTGCCAGTAATTCAGTGGAGAGCTCCTACAATGAGCAGTTCTTC. Its protein product is CASNSVESSYNEQFF. The chain has TRBV19 and TRBJ2-1; D unresolved. CDR1 and CDR2 (germline): LNHDA, SQIVND (reference sequence). There are 15 residues in the CDR3. Trimming stripped 7 bases from V and 0 bases from J, with 13 bases between.

This clone was recorded only once. Other nucleotide sequences from this sample produce the same CDR3. The CDR3 loop is CASSPQGYTEAFF. CDR3 DNA sequence: TGTGCCAGCAGCCCTCAGGGTTACACTGAAGCTTTCTTT. V is TRBV14 and J is TRBJ1-1; a possible D gene is TRBD1 (5 bases). The V gene lost 4 bases and the J gene lost 3 bases, with 9 bases spanning the gap. The CDR3 consists of 13 residues. CDR1 and CDR2 (germline): SGHDN, FVKESK.

The V gene is TRBV29-1, the J gene TRBJ2-1; D is unclear. Trimming shortened V by 4 bases and J by 1 base, and 11 bases separated the two germline ends. This CDR3 region has 14 residues. Germline-derived CDR1 and CDR2 are SQVTM and ANQGSEA. The CDR3, as DNA: TGCAGCGTTGTGACTTCCTCTTCCTACAATGAGCAGTTCTTC. Its translation: CSVVTSSSYNEQFF.

J is TRBJ2-7 and V is TRBV7-8; D perhaps matches TRBD2 (5 bases). Germline CDR1 and CDR2: SGHVS and FQNEAQ. V lost 5 bases and J 5 bases, leaving 22 bases between the germline ends. CDR3 size: 16 residues. The CDR3: CASSAPLGLVAHEQYF. In DNA form, the CDR3 reads TGTGCCAGCAGCGCGCCGTTAGGGCTAGTAGCGCACGAGCAGTACTTC.

V usage is TRBV6-5 and J usage is TRBJ1-2; 7 positions match TRBD1. Per the germline V gene, CDR1 is MNHEY and CDR2 is SVGAGI. The CDR3 loop spans 12 amino acids. V was pared by 5 bases and J by 8 bases, with 5 bases of the junction left unmatched. The CDR3 DNA sequence: TGTGCCAGCAGTCAACAGGGGAGAGGCTACACCTTC. It yields the protein CASSQQGRGYTF.

The chain couples TRBV7-2 to TRBJ2-1; 7 bases are a match to TRBD1. Per germline, CDR1 SGHTA and CDR2 FQGNSA. V shed 5 bases and J 8 bases; nucleotides not matched to a gene: 9. The CDR3 length is 14 residues. The CDR3 coding sequence is TGTGCCAGCAGCACGGACAGGTGGGCGCATGAGCAGTTCTTC. As protein: CASSTDRWAHEQFF.

In the case of this clone: The sample carries other DNA sequences with the same CDR3. The chain carries TRBV6-1 and TRBJ2-7; possible D gene TRBD2, 5 bases. The length of the CDR3 is 13 residues. The V gene's germline CDR1 is MNHNS and CDR2 SASEGT. Trimming removed 0 bases at V and 4 bases at J, with 7 bases between. The CDR3, as DNA: TGTGCCAGCAGTGAAGCCCGGGGATACGAGCAGTACGTC. It encodes CASSEARGYEQYV.

CDR3 sequence (DNA): TGTGCCAGCAGTAGCGAGGGCCTGGGTGAAAAACTGTTTTTT. This encodes CASSSEGLGEKLFF. The chain carries TRBV27 and TRBJ1-4; D is undetermined. Per the germline V gene, CDR1 is MNHEY and CDR2 is SMNVEV (reference sequence). V was pared by 5 bases and J by 7 bases, with 14 bases between. This CDR3 region has 14 residues.

A few counts support this clone. The chain combines TRBV13 with TRBJ2-7; 9 bases are shared with TRBD1. The germline V gene has CDR1 PRHDT and CDR2 FYEKMQ (reference sequence). Unmatched junction bases numbered 7, after V lost 4 bases and J lost 3 bases. The length of the CDR3 is 15 residues. The CDR3, as DNA: TGTGCCAGCAGCTCCGCGGACAGGGGCGACTACGAGCAGTACTTC. Protein product: CASSSADRGDYEQYF.

Comment on this clone: One end of the junction is discordant with germline, which a read error may explain. The CDR3 sequence is CASSRLAGSGELFF. For the CDR3, the DNA is TGTGCTAGCAGCCGACTAGCGGGCTCCGGGGAGCTGTTTTTT. This chain joins TRBV7-7 and TRBJ2-2; 10 bases align to TRBD2. CDR3 length equals 14 residues. Per the germline V gene, CDR1 is SSHAT and CDR2 is FNYEAQ (reference sequence).

This clone was counted once. This chain links TRBV14 with TRBJ1-1; 8 bases map to TRBD1. The CDR3 has 15 residues. The trim removed 4 bases at V and 0 bases at J, leaving 4 bases unmatched. Germline V gene data show CDR1 as SGHDN and CDR2 as FVKESK. CDR3 nucleotides: TGTGCCAGCAGCCCACGACAGGGGTTGAACACTGAAGCTTTCTTT. It translates to CASSPRQGLNTEAFF.

This chain joins TRBV30 and TRBJ1-2, with TRBD1 identical over 9 bases. V was clipped by 4 bases and J by 5 bases; unmatched bases: 2. The CDR3 loop spans 12 amino acids. CDR1 is GTSNPN, CDR2 SVGIG, per germline (reference sequence). As DNA, the CDR3 is TGTGCCTGGAAAGACAGGGGGTATGGCTACACCTTC. This translates into CAWKDRGYGYTF.

The rearrangement links TRBV6-6 to TRBJ2-7; D unresolved. Germline CDR1 is MNHNY and CDR2 is SVGAGI (reference sequence). V dropped 0 bases and J dropped 3 bases, with 3 bases sitting between them. This CDR3 has 12 amino acids. Written as DNA, the CDR3 is TGTGCCAGCAGTTACTCTAACTACGAGCAGTACTTC. Amino acids: CASSYSNYEQYF.